This TCR beta chain was sequenced in a study of blood T cells in healthy people across ages. Study results and caveats: Per million T cells, TCR beta diversity dropped roughly linearly as age increased. Estimated diversity that came from one million T cells was considered an underestimate.

This clonotype was detected a few times. Its antigen is as yet unknown. Then a second PCR, running about 7 to 11 cycles, was carried out with a sample-barcoded 5' primer and a J-beta primer mix. Each cDNA molecule was tagged by a template-switch adaptor with 12 random nucleotides. TCRdb called the 5' RACE reads again in MiXCR, with one record for every CDR3 protein. The sample includes over 1,200,000 distinct CDR3 sequences, roughly 60% of them seen just once. Germline trimming cut 2 bases from V and 5 bases from J; bases unmatched to any gene: 5. The germline gives CDR1 SGHTA, CDR2 FQGNSA. The CDR3 runs to 15 residues.

This chain connects TRBV7-2 to TRBJ2-1; 8 bases fit TRBD2. Sequencing was carried out using blood. The TCR was taken from a man aged 18 to 29 in good health. The CDR3 is CASSLSSGRDNEQFF. The CDR3 nucleotides read TGTGCCAGCAGCTTATCCAGCGGGAGAGACAATGAGCAGTTCTTC.